The entry below describes one T cell receptor (beta chain). The data were taken from a study of cytomegalovirus exposure and HLA in healthy donors. The PCR contained 60 Vbeta and 13 Jbeta primers. TCRdb's table, derived via immunoSEQ multiplex PCR, lists solely in-frame clones and lacks some. The sample has roughly 120,000 clones, 60% to 75% seen once; the top ten hold 4% to 4.5%. The sequenced sample consisted of PBMCs. The source is a woman in her 50s in good health and CMV-seropositive.

CDR3 sequence reads: CASSSPKRRGETQYF. The DNA for the CDR3 is TGTGCCAGCAGCTCCCCCAAAAGAAGGGGAGAGACCCAGTACTTC. The chain recombines TRBV11-2 with TRBJ2-5, with D perhaps matching TRBD1 (5 bases). The CDR3 has 15 amino acids. Trimming shortened V by 4 bases and J by 4 bases, and 16 bases separated the two germline ends. The V gene's germline CDR1 is SGHAT and CDR2 FQNNGV.